The 6 T cell receptor beta chains in this list originate from one sample, sequenced in a study of blood T cell repertoires in COVID-19. TCRdb's table, derived via immunoSEQ multiplex PCR, lists solely in-frame clones and lacks some. The sample includes 100,000 to 150,000 clones, almost 85% of them seen just once. Sequences were obtained from peripheral blood. The source of these receptors is a man in his 60s with acute or convalescent COVID-19.

This clone was observed a single time. J is TRBJ1-2 and V is TRBV2; 9 bases match TRBD1. The length of the CDR3 is 13 residues. Looked up from germline, CDR1 is SNHLY and CDR2 is FYNNEI. The V segment lost 6 bases and the J segment 6 bases; nucleotides outside the gene matches: 5. In nucleotides, the CDR3 is TGTGCCAGCAGCACTAGGGACAGGGATGGCTACACCTTC. This sequence encodes CASSTRDRDGYTF.

The genes are TRBV27 and TRBJ1-1; 7 nucleotides line up with TRBD1. V lost 0 bases, J lost 11 bases, and 6 bases stayed unmatched. Germline V lookup: CDR1 MNHEY, CDR2 SMNVEV (reference sequence). The CDR3 is 13 residues long. Here the CDR3 reads CASSLSRDREAFF. The CDR3, as DNA: TGTGCCAGCAGTTTATCGAGAGACAGGGAGGCTTTCTTT.

The gene calls are TRBV2 and TRBJ2-2, with D hard to call. Germline V lookup: CDR1 SNHLY, CDR2 FYNNEI. The CDR3 loop spans 16 amino acids. V shed 4 bases and J shed 4 bases, with 16 bases lying between them. This CDR3 is CASSVERSAATGELFF. CDR3 sequence (DNA): TGTGCCAGCAGTGTTGAGAGGTCCGCGGCCACCGGGGAGCTGTTTTTT. Combining the CDR3 with reference TRBV2 and TRBJ2-2 gives the whole variable domain EPEVTQTPSHQVTQMGQEVILRCVPISNHLYFYWYRQILGQKVEFLVSFYNNEISEKSEIFDDQFSVERPDGSNFTLKIRSTKLEDSAMYFCASSVERSAATGELFFGEGSRLTVL.

The chain employs TRBV29-1 and TRBJ2-2; possibly TRBD2 for D (6 bases). The length of the CDR3 is 17 residues. The V and J ends lost 5 bases and 0 bases respectively, with 19 bases between them. The germline CDR1 and CDR2 sequences are SQVTM and ANQGSEA. The CDR3 is CSVSKAVGGTNTGELFF. CDR3 nucleotide sequence: TGCAGCGTTTCAAAAGCGGTGGGAGGAACGAACACCGGGGAGCTGTTTTTT.

The chain has TRBV19 and TRBJ1-2; TRBD1 aligns across 8 bases. CDR1 and CDR2 from the germline V gene are LNHDA and SQIVND (reference sequence). The CDR3 totals 13 residues. The V segment lost 6 bases and the J segment 7 bases; nucleotides outside the gene matches: 7. CDR3 nucleotide sequence: TGTGCCAGTAGCGAGGACAGGGAGTTTGGCTACACCTTC. Its protein is CASSEDREFGYTF.

This chain uses TRBV29-1 with TRBJ2-1; 8 nucleotides line up with TRBD2. Trimming took 4 bases from V and 4 from J; bases not matched to a gene: 12. The germline V gene encodes CDR1 SQVTM and CDR2 ANQGSEA. The CDR3 is made up of 16 amino acids. CDR3 nucleotides: TGCAGCGTTGTTGGAGGTGGCGGGGGGATTTACAATGAGCAGTTCTTC. Its protein product is CSVVGGGGGIYNEQFF.